This T cell receptor (beta chain) was sequenced during a study of blood T cell repertoires in COVID-19. The germline V gene encodes CDR1 ENHRY and CDR2 SYGVKD. V lost 4 bases and J lost 2, with 16 bases in between. This CDR3 contains 16 residues. The method was immunoSEQ multiplex PCR; TCRdb's version includes in-frame clones alone and lacks a portion of them. Altogether hundreds of thousands of clones are present, approximately 90% being singletons, with the ten largest covering about 12%. The chain employs TRBV10-3 and TRBJ2-3, with D tentatively TRBD1 (5 bases). Sequences were obtained from peripheral blood. This sequence was found in a woman aged 18-29 years who had recovered from COVID-19. In nucleotides, the CDR3 is TGTGCCATCAGTGGAGACGACAGTACAATCACAGATACGCAGTATTTT. Protein sequence: CAISGDDSTITDTQYF.